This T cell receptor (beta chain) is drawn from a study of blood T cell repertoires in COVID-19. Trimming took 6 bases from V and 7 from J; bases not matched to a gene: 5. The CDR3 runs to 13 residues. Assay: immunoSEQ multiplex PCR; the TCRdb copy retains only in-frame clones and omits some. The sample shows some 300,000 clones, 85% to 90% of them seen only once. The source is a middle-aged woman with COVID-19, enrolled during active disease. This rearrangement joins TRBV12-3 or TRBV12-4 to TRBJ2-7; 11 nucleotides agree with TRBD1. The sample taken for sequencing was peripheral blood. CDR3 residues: CASSFGTGGEQYF. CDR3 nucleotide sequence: TGTGCCAGCAGCTTTGGGACAGGGGGGGAGCAGTACTTC.